The 4 T cell receptor beta chains presented below share a single source sample, sequenced in a study of CD8 T cells in ankylosing spondylitis. TCRdb reprocessed the 5' RACE reads via MiXCR and lists one record per CDR3 protein. The sample lists around 340,000 distinct CDR3 sequences, roughly 20% occurring once. Sequencing was performed on blood, either unsorted or a sorted T cell fraction (not recorded which). Receptor source: a male donor with ankylosing spondylitis or in good health (not recorded which).

The chain employs TRBV6-1 and TRBJ2-5; D is unresolved. V gave up 6 bases and J gave up 10 bases, with 18 bases separating them. The CDR3 runs to 13 residues. Germline lookup yields CDR1 MNHNS and CDR2 SASEGT. Here the CDR3 reads CASSSREAPDQYF. CDR3 in DNA: TGTGCCAGCAGCTCCCGTGAGGCCCCGGACCAGTACTTC.

This clonotype was observed a few times. The chain has TRBV4-1 and TRBJ2-7; 7 bases match TRBD2. CDR3 length equals 16 residues. V was clipped by 3 bases and J by 4 bases; unmatched bases: 12. CDR1 and CDR2 from the germline V gene are MGHRA and YSYEKL. CDR3 nucleotide sequence: TGCGCCAGCAGCCACCAAACGGGACCCGGGGGGTACGAGCAGTACTTC. Translated: CASSHQTGPGGYEQYF.

The chain combines TRBV27 with TRBJ2-3, with TRBD1 matching 7 bases. This CDR3 region has 15 residues. From germline, CDR1 is MNHEY and CDR2 SMNVEV (reference sequence). The ends lost 9 bases at V and 0 bases at J; junction bases unmatched: 9. In nucleotides, the CDR3 is TGTGCCAGTCGGACAGGTCCACTAAGCACAGATACGCAGTATTTT. It encodes CASRTGPLSTDTQYF.

This clonotype was observed a handful of times. The chain links TRBV4-1 to TRBJ1-2; D may be TRBD1 (5 bases). In germline, CDR1 is MGHRA, CDR2 YSYEKL. V lost 1 base and J lost 6, with 15 bases in between. This CDR3 contains 15 residues. This CDR3 is CASSQGGRRNDGYTF. DNA for the CDR3: TGCGCCAGCAGCCAAGGGGGACGCAGGAACGATGGCTACACCTTC.